This entry lists 6 T cell receptor beta chains sequenced from one sample in a study of T cells in Graves' hyperthyroidism and ophthalmopathy. Amplification of TCR beta CDR3 regions was performed using RNA transcripts as template. Carried out on the TCR CDR3, a first-round RT-PCR used the HTBI primer set. TCRdb called the multiplex PCR reads again in MiXCR, with one record for every CDR3 protein. The sample consists of 540,000 or so distinct CDR3 sequences, 15% to 18% of them appearing once. Material: blood. The receptors come from a woman aged 25 to 39 with Graves' hyperthyroidism.

This clonotype was found many times. This chain's CDR3 is CASSYQALSSGNLEQFF. The DNA for the CDR3 is TGTGCCAGCAGTTACCAGGCGCTGTCTAGCGGGAACCTTGAGCAGTTCTTC. V gene TRBV6-2 or TRBV6-3 combines with J gene TRBJ2-1; 9 bases are shared with TRBD2. CDR3 length equals 17 residues. Losses at the gene ends were 2 bases for V and 9 bases for J; bases not matched to a gene: 14. CDR1 is MNHEY and CDR2 is SVGEGT in the germline V gene.

This clonotype has a handful of counts. This chain uses TRBV4-3 with TRBJ2-5, with a weak D call TRBD2 (5 bases). Germline CDR1 LGHNA, CDR2 YSLEER. The CDR3 runs to 13 residues. Trimming cost V 4 bases and J 7 bases, with 13 bases left between them. CDR3 bases: TGCGCCAGCAGCCGAGCGGAGGACGGGACCCAGTACTTC. It codes for CASSRAEDGTQYF.

This clonotype has a count of ten or more. This chain links TRBV12-3 or TRBV12-4 with TRBJ2-3; no clear D gene. Trimming removed 6 bases at V and 0 bases at J, with 13 bases between. This CDR3 contains 15 residues. The CDR3 DNA follows: TGTGCCAGCAGCAAGGACGGGTCTAGCACAGATACGCAGTATTTT. This codes for CASSKDGSSTDTQYF.

The rearrangement links TRBV7-9 to TRBJ2-7; TRBD1 matches 9 bases. V was pared by 4 bases and J by 9 bases, with 4 bases of the junction left unmatched. The CDR3 spans 12 residues. The germline V gene encodes CDR1 SEHNR and CDR2 FQNEAQ (reference sequence). CDR3 sequence: CASSWDRVVQYF. The CDR3 DNA reads TGTGCCAGCAGCTGGGACAGGGTGGTGCAGTACTTC.

This clonotype has more than one count but fewer than ten. V gene TRBV5-1 combines with J gene TRBJ1-1, with 7 bases fitting TRBD1. Germline trimming cut 2 bases from V and 4 bases from J; bases unmatched to any gene: 14. The germline V gene has CDR1 SGHRS and CDR2 YFSETQ. The CDR3 has 17 residues. CDR3 nucleotide sequence: TGCGCCAGCAGCTTTTACGGGACAGTTAATTTAGGCACTGAAGCTTTCTTT. As protein: CASSFYGTVNLGTEAFF.

This clonotype showed up just a few times. The genes are TRBV5-6 and TRBJ2-2; no clear D. Germline V gene sequence: CDR1 SGHDT, CDR2 YYEEEE. The CDR3 contains 15 residues. V gave up 1 base and J gave up 4 bases, with 11 bases separating them. The CDR3 DNA sequence: TGTGCCAGCAGCTTGTATGGGAAACTCACCGGGGAGCTGTTTTTT. Protein product: CASSLYGKLTGELFF.